This T cell receptor beta chain was identified in a study of blood T cell repertoires in COVID-19. Profiling relied on immunoSEQ multiplex PCR, and the TCRdb table lists in-frame clones only, not all of them. Among under 200,000 clones listed, roughly 83% were seen once. The ends lost 5 bases at V and 8 bases at J; junction bases unmatched: 17. CDR1 and CDR2 from the germline V gene are LGHDT and YNNKEL (reference sequence). The CDR3 is 17 residues long. Cohort assignment relied on participant-reported clinical history. The clonotype comes from a man aged 35 to 55 with acute COVID-19. The rearrangement uses TRBV3-1 (or the pseudogene TRBV3-2) and TRBJ2-1, with TRBD2 matching over 8 bases. The sequenced material came from PBMCs or T cells enriched from blood (not recorded which). CDR3 coding DNA: TGTGCCAGCAGCGCCTTAGCCCCAGCGGGAGATAGAGATGAGCAGTTCTTC. Translation: CASSALAPAGDRDEQFF.